The 9 T cell receptor beta chains below all came from one sample that was sequenced in a study of brain metastases from non-small cell lung cancer. Clones were read by immunoSEQ multiplex PCR, and TCRdb kept only the in-frame ones, dropping some. The table records 15,000 or so clones, about four fifths of them present only once. The source material was primary lung tumor tissue. The receptors shown here come from a donor older than 35 with non-small cell lung cancer.

The CDR3 region is CASSSAANEKLFF. The CDR3 coding sequence is TGTGCCAGCAGTTCAGCCGCGAATGAAAAACTGTTTTTT. The chain has TRBV12-3 or TRBV12-4 and TRBJ1-4; the D is unclear. V lost 4 bases, J lost 5 bases, and 8 bases lay in between. The length of the CDR3 is 13 residues.

This clone has just one count. The rearrangement joins TRBV5-6 to TRBJ2-1; D is perhaps TRBD1 (5 bases). V shed 2 bases and J shed 12 bases, with 9 bases lying between them. Germline lookup yields CDR1 SGHDT and CDR2 YYEEEE. The CDR3 is 11 amino acids. The CDR3 is CASSFDSLQFF. DNA for the CDR3: TGTGCCAGCAGCTTTGACAGTTTGCAGTTCTTC.

The chain couples TRBV4-1 to TRBJ1-2, with D unresolved. Germline V lookup: CDR1 MGHRA, CDR2 YSYEKL. This CDR3 spans 14 amino acids. V was trimmed by 3 bases and J by 1 base, leaving 9 bases between them. The CDR3: CASSHPYFNYGYTF. The CDR3 DNA reads as TGCGCCAGCAGCCACCCGTACTTTAACTATGGCTACACCTTC.

The table lists this clone with a count of one. The V and J genes are TRBV7-8 and TRBJ1-1; no clear D. CDR3 length: 14 amino acids. The germline gives CDR1 SGHVS, CDR2 FQNEAQ. The V and J ends lost 1 base and 1 base respectively, with 7 bases between them. DNA for the CDR3: TGTGCCAGCAGCTTAGTCGGGAGGAACACTGAAGCTTTCTTT. Protein sequence: CASSLVGRNTEAFF.

This chain connects TRBV5-1 to TRBJ1-1; unclear D gene. Germline lookup yields CDR1 SGHRS and CDR2 YFSETQ. V was cut by 4 bases and J by 5 bases, with 21 bases left in between. This CDR3 comprises 16 residues. CDR3 nucleotides: TGCGCCAGCAGCCCCCGAGGGCAGTCGCCGGGAACTGAAGCTTTCTTT. Translated: CASSPRGQSPGTEAFF. The full variable domain, its missing parts supplied by reference TRBV5-1 and TRBJ1-1, is KAGVTQTPRYLIKTRGQQVTLSCSPISGHRSVSWYQQTPGQGLQFLFEYFSETQRNKGNFPGRFSGRQFSNSRSEMNVSTLELGDSALYLCASSPRGQSPGTEAFFGQGTRLTVV.

This chain connects TRBV30 to TRBJ1-6; D is undetermined. Germline V gives CDR1 GTSNPN, CDR2 SVGIG (reference sequence). V was pared by 0 bases and J by 6 bases, with 9 bases between. CDR3 size: 14 residues. CDR3 nucleotide sequence: TGTGCCTGGAGTGTGACTTCGTCTAATTCACCCCTCCACTTT. Translating gives CAWSVTSSNSPLHF.

The rearrangement links TRBV11-3 to TRBJ2-1; D possibly corresponds to TRBD1 (6 bases). The germline V gene has CDR1 SGHNT and CDR2 YENEEA. V was clipped by 5 bases and J by 9 bases, with 17 bases between them. The CDR3 runs to 14 residues. This CDR3 is CASSLFSEGGEQFF. DNA for the CDR3: TGTGCCAGCAGCCTCTTCAGCGAAGGGGGTGAGCAGTTCTTC. The whole variable domain, filled in from reference TRBV11-3 and TRBJ2-1, reads EAGVVQSPRYKIIEKKQPVAFWCNPISGHNTLYWYLQNLGQGPELLIRYENEEAVDDSQLPKDRFSAERLKGVDSTLKIQPAELGDSAVYLCASSLFSEGGEQFFGPGTRLTVL.

V usage is TRBV4-1 and J usage is TRBJ1-1; 7 positions match TRBD1. Trimming at V came to 4 bases and at J to 2 bases, leaving 7 bases not matched to a gene. The CDR3 has 15 residues. Germline loops: CDR1 MGHRA, CDR2 YSYEKL. CDR3 DNA sequence: TGCGCCAGCAGCCCCGCCGACAGGGATAACACTGAAGCTTTCTTT. Translation: CASSPADRDNTEAFF.

The V and J genes are TRBV14 and TRBJ1-6, with D possibly being TRBD1 (6 bases). Germline CDR1 reads SGHDN; CDR2 reads FVKESK. The CDR3 consists of 13 residues. V shed 5 bases and J shed 10 bases, with 12 bases lying between them. The CDR3 reads CASSVQGYSPLHF. In DNA form, the CDR3 reads TGTGCCAGCAGCGTTCAGGGGTACTCACCCCTCCACTTT. The whole variable domain, remainder taken from reference TRBV14 and TRBJ1-6, is EAGVTQFPSHSVIEKGQTVTLRCDPISGHDNLYWYRRVMGKEIKFLLHFVKESKQDESGMPNNRFLAERTGGTYSTLKVQPAELEDSGVYFCASSVQGYSPLHFGNGTRLTVT.